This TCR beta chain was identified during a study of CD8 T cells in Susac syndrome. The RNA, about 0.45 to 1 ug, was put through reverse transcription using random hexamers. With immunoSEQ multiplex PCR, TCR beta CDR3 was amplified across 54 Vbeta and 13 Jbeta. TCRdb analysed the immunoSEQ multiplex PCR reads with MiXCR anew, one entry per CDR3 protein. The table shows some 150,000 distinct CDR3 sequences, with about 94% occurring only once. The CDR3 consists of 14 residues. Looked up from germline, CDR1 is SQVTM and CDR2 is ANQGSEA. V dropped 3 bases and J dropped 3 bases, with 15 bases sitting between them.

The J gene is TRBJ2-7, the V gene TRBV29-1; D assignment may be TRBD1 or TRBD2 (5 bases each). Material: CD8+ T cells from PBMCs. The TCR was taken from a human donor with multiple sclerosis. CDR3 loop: CSVDTQGTGYEQYF. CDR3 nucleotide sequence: TGCAGCGTTGATACACAAGGGACGGGCTACGAGCAGTACTTC.